The 26 T cell receptor beta chains below were found in one sample sequenced in a study of OX40 agonist ivuxolimab in advanced cancers. Here immunoSEQ multiplex PCR was the method, and the copy in TCRdb shows in-frame clones only, minus some. The repertoire holds 100,000 to 110,000 clones, approximately 90% seen once, with around 0.16% in the top ten. Sequencing used CD4+ or CD8+ T cells sorted from blood, obtained in a trial of the OX40 agonist ivuxolimab. These receptors all stem from an adult with an advanced solid tumor such as melanoma, head and neck, liver or kidney cancer.

The V call is TRBV28, the J call TRBJ1-2; the D gene is possibly TRBD1 (6 bases). With 6 bases removed from V and 4 bases from J, the gap between germline ends came to 12 bases. The CDR3 is 13 amino acids. The germline gives CDR1 MDHEN, CDR2 SYDVKM. The CDR3 spells CASRLDRVYGYTF. The CDR3 region has the DNA TGTGCCAGCAGGTTGGACAGAGTCTATGGCTACACCTTC.

The chain links TRBV18 to TRBJ1-1, with TRBD1 identical over 9 bases. Germline V gives CDR1 KGHSH, CDR2 LQKENI. The length of the CDR3 is 15 residues. V dropped 3 bases and J dropped 4; count of bases not matched to a gene: 6. This CDR3 reads CASSPGQGLATEAFF. The CDR3 coding sequence is TGTGCCAGCTCACCGGGACAGGGTTTGGCCACTGAAGCTTTCTTT.

CDR3 in amino acids: CASRLGGGGEKLFF. For the CDR3, the DNA is TGTGCCAGCAGACTAGGGGGCGGGGGTGAAAAACTGTTTTTT. The gene calls are TRBV25-1 and TRBJ1-4, with TRBD1 matching over 7 bases. The CDR3 has 14 amino acids. Germline trimming cut 6 bases from V and 7 bases from J; bases unmatched to any gene: 8. CDR1 is MGHDK and CDR2 is SYGVNS in the germline V gene.

The genes are TRBV28 and TRBJ1-5; D unresolved. Germline V gene lookup returns CDR1 MDHEN and CDR2 SYDVKM. The CDR3 has 18 residues. Trimming took off 5 bases at V and 3 bases at J, with 23 bases between the two ends. CDR3 in amino acids: CASSPQALLELFNQPQHF. As DNA, the CDR3 is TGTGCCAGCAGTCCCCAGGCGCTTCTAGAATTGTTCAATCAGCCCCAGCATTTT. Combining the CDR3 with reference TRBV28 and TRBJ1-5 gives the whole variable domain DVKVTQSSRYLVKRTGEKVFLECVQDMDHENMFWYRQDPGLGLRLIYFSYDVKMKEKGDIPEGYSVSREKKERFSLILESASTNQTSMYLCASSPQALLELFNQPQHFGDGTRLSIL.

For this clone: The junction shows a germline mismatch at one end, possibly a read error. V gene TRBV2 combines with J gene TRBJ2-7; D uncertain. CDR1 and CDR2 from the germline V gene are SNHLY and FYNNEI. The CDR3 has 11 amino acids. CDR3 bases: TGTGCCACCAGTCTGGCCCACGAGCAGTACTTC. It codes for CATSLAHEQYF.

The V call is TRBV29-1, the J call TRBJ2-4; D call uncertain. This CDR3 comprises 13 residues. V lost 5 bases, J lost 0 bases, and 8 bases lay in between. Germline CDR1 reads SQVTM; CDR2 reads ANQGSEA. DNA of the CDR3: TGCAGCGTTAAGATGTCAGCCAAAAACATTCAGTACTTC. Its translation is CSVKMSAKNIQYF.

V is TRBV4-1 and J is TRBJ2-1; no definite D call. Trimming stripped 1 base from V and 6 bases from J, with 1 base between. Per germline, CDR1 MGHRA and CDR2 YSYEKL. The CDR3 is 11 amino acids. CDR3 sequence reads: CASSQVNEQFF. For the CDR3, the DNA is TGCGCCAGCAGCCAAGTCAATGAGCAGTTCTTC.

The chain combines TRBV6-5 with TRBJ1-3; D remains ambiguous. Looked up from germline, CDR1 is MNHEY and CDR2 is SVGAGI. The CDR3 contains 15 residues. With 5 bases removed from V and 0 bases from J, the gap between germline ends came to 11 bases. CDR3 sequence: CASSRTGVSGNTIYF. CDR3 nucleotides: TGTGCCAGCAGTAGGACGGGAGTCTCTGGAAACACCATATATTTT.

This chain uses TRBV5-6 with TRBJ2-2; D remains unclear. CDR3 length: 13 residues. V lost 4 bases and J lost 9, with 13 bases in between. Germline CDR1 is SGHDT and CDR2 is YYEEEE. The CDR3 region is CASSNDPNRELFF. The CDR3 DNA follows: TGTGCCAGCAGCAACGACCCGAATCGGGAGCTGTTTTTT.

The chain combines TRBV28 with TRBJ1-5; weak D call: TRBD1 (6 bases). Looked up from germline, CDR1 is MDHEN and CDR2 is SYDVKM. The CDR3 consists of 15 residues. V lost 6 bases and J lost 1, with 13 bases in between. CDR3 loop: CASRSQGTSNQPQHF. In DNA, the CDR3 is TGTGCCAGCAGGTCACAGGGCACGAGCAATCAGCCCCAGCATTTT.

This chain connects TRBV15 to TRBJ2-1, with 10 bases aligning to TRBD2. This CDR3 is 15 amino acids long. Per the germline V gene, CDR1 is LNHNV and CDR2 is YYDKDF (reference sequence). The junction had 8 bases not matched to a gene; V was cut back by 5 bases and J by 7 bases. CDR3 DNA sequence: TGTGCCACCAGCCCCCGTTTAGCGGGGGGTAATGAGCAGTTCTTC. Residues: CATSPRLAGGNEQFF.

This clone has a handful of counts. The rearrangement uses TRBV11-1 and TRBJ2-2; D not certain. There are 13 residues in the CDR3. Trimming stripped 4 bases from V and 3 bases from J, with 6 bases between. Germline V lookup: CDR1 SGHAT, CDR2 FQDESV (reference sequence). In nucleotides, the CDR3 is TGTGCCAGCAGCTCACTTTACACCGGGGAGCTGTTTTTT. Amino acid sequence: CASSSLYTGELFF.

J is TRBJ2-3 and V is TRBV28; 10 positions match TRBD1. The CDR3 has 16 residues. The trim removed 5 bases at V and 3 bases at J, leaving 8 bases unmatched. The germline CDR1 and CDR2 sequences are MDHEN and SYDVKM. The CDR3 sequence: CASSAPGQGYTDTQYF. Written as DNA, the CDR3 is TGTGCCAGCAGTGCCCCGGGACAGGGGTATACAGATACGCAGTATTTT.

The CDR3 DNA is TGTGCCAGCAGGCCCGGGACAGGGAATTCACCCCTCCACTTT. Encoded protein: CASRPGTGNSPLHF. The genes are TRBV7-9 and TRBJ1-6, with 9 positions matching TRBD1. J was trimmed by 7 bases and V by 6 bases; bases with no gene match: 4. The CDR3 consists of 14 residues. Germline V CDR1 and CDR2: SEHNR, FQNEAQ (reference sequence).

In this sample, this clone turned up once. The chain employs TRBV10-1 and TRBJ1-5; D ambiguous. This CDR3 is 13 amino acids long. CDR1 and CDR2 (germline): WNHNN, SYGVQD (reference sequence). Between the trimmed V and J ends, which lost 2 bases and 6 bases, there was a span of 8 bases. The CDR3 sequence is CASSETARQPQHF. The CDR3 bases are TGCGCCAGCAGTGAGACAGCTCGTCAGCCCCAGCATTTT.

This clone has more than one count but fewer than ten. The V gene is TRBV6-1, the J gene TRBJ2-7; unclear D gene. Germline-derived CDR1 and CDR2 are MNHNS and SASEGT. The CDR3 is 15 residues long. Between the trimmed V and J ends, which lost 7 bases and 2 bases, there was a span of 18 bases. The CDR3 loop is CASTQVIGGAYEQYF. In DNA form, the CDR3 reads TGTGCCAGCACCCAAGTGATAGGTGGGGCCTACGAGCAGTACTTC.

The V gene is TRBV5-1, the J gene TRBJ2-1; 9 bases align to TRBD2. Trimming removed 5 bases from V and 4 bases from J; junction bases left unmatched: 4. The V gene's germline CDR1 is SGHRS and CDR2 YFSETQ. The CDR3 contains 14 residues. The CDR3 loop is CASSSGLAYNEQFF. The CDR3 DNA follows: TGCGCCAGCAGTTCGGGACTAGCTTACAATGAGCAGTTCTTC.

The chain combines TRBV5-4 with TRBJ2-2; possibly TRBD1 for D (5 bases). The germline V and J ends were trimmed by 4 bases and 0 bases, with 16 bases remaining between them. Germline V gene sequence: CDR1 SGHNT, CDR2 YYREEE (reference sequence). The CDR3 runs to 17 residues. This chain's CDR3 is CASSHDRGPSNTGELFF. The DNA of the CDR3 is TGTGCCAGCAGCCACGATAGGGGTCCCTCGAACACCGGGGAGCTGTTTTTT.

The genes are TRBV2 and TRBJ1-5; no clear D gene. The CDR3 has 14 amino acids. Germline-derived CDR1 and CDR2 are SNHLY and FYNNEI. The V end was cut by 5 bases, the J end by 0 bases, with 8 bases between. The CDR3 spells CASSPGVSNQPQHF. CDR3 DNA: TGTGCCAGCAGTCCCGGGGTTAGCAATCAGCCCCAGCATTTT.

This clone was picked up one time. V usage is TRBV5-1 and J usage is TRBJ2-2, with D perhaps matching TRBD1 (6 bases). Germline CDR1 reads SGHRS; CDR2 reads YFSETQ. This CDR3 comprises 16 residues. Trimming removed 1 base from V and 2 bases from J, with 12 bases in between. As DNA, the CDR3 is TGCGCCAGCAGCTTGAATGGGGGCGCAAACACCGGGGAGCTGTTTTTT. Translation gives CASSLNGGANTGELFF.

The chain is built from TRBV5-1 and TRBJ1-1, with D unclear. The ends were cut back, 3 bases at V and 6 bases at J, with 18 bases in the middle. CDR1 is SGHRS, CDR2 YFSETQ, per germline. CDR3 length: 15 amino acids. CDR3 protein: CASSSFYSMSPEAFF. The DNA of the CDR3 is TGCGCCAGCAGCTCCTTCTATTCTATGTCCCCTGAAGCTTTCTTT.

The chain carries TRBV5-1 and TRBJ1-2, with D perhaps matching TRBD1 (5 bases). Per germline, CDR1 SGHRS and CDR2 YFSETQ. The CDR3 loop spans 13 amino acids. Trimming removed 0 bases from V and 8 bases from J, with 11 bases in between. The CDR3 is CASSLDGGGGYTF. The CDR3 DNA is TGCGCCAGCAGCTTGGACGGTGGGGGAGGCTACACCTTC.

J is TRBJ1-5 and V is TRBV18, with a possible D match to TRBD1 (5 bases). The CDR3 runs 16 residues. Germline V gene lookup returns CDR1 KGHSH and CDR2 LQKENI. Deletions cut 0 bases from V and 9 bases from J, with 18 bases between. CDR3 nucleotides: TGTGCCAGCTCACCACCGGAGGCAGGTTTCGGGGGGCCCCAGCATTTT. This sequence encodes CASSPPEAGFGGPQHF.

The chain carries TRBV6-6 and TRBJ2-1, with unresolved D. V was shortened by 2 bases and J by 0 bases, with 8 bases between the two germline ends. This CDR3 contains 15 residues. In germline, CDR1 is MNHNY, CDR2 SVGAGI (reference sequence). This CDR3 reads CASSYPVGSYNEQFF. The CDR3 DNA follows: TGTGCCAGCAGTTACCCCGTTGGCTCCTACAATGAGCAGTTCTTC.

The gene calls are TRBV30 and TRBJ1-2; no reliable D call. The CDR3 covers 11 residues. Germline loops: CDR1 GTSNPN, CDR2 SVGIG (reference sequence). V gave up 3 bases and J gave up 4 bases, with 6 bases separating them. The CDR3, as DNA: TGTGCCTGGAGGGTTGGCTATGGCTACACCTTC. Protein: CAWRVGYGYTF.

This CDR3 reads CAWEWGYEQYF. As DNA, the CDR3 is TGTGCCTGGGAGTGGGGCTACGAGCAGTACTTC. The rearrangement links TRBV30 to TRBJ2-7; D gene ambiguous. The CDR3 has 11 amino acids. Germline V gives CDR1 GTSNPN, CDR2 SVGIG (reference sequence). Trimming pared 5 bases from V and 3 bases from J, leaving 8 bases between.